Listed below are T cell receptor beta chains from one sample, sequenced in a study of CD8 T cells in Susac syndrome. TCRdb independently ran MiXCR on the immunoSEQ multiplex PCR reads; one entry per CDR3 protein. The table has 100,000 to 150,000 distinct CDR3 sequences, roughly 96% seen once. Sequenced material: CD4+ T cells from PBMCs. All receptors come from a human donor in good health. CDR3s include the opening cysteine and the closing phenylalanine or tryptophan. Fields, in order: CDR3 DNA, CDR3 protein, V gene, J gene, D gene, clone size. A D gene is named only where the DNA matches it firmly. Size tells how often a clone was seen (once, few, many) or the class of an expanded clone, and some rows leave it out.

TGTGCCAGCAGCTTAAGGACTAGCGGGAACTACGAGCAGTACTTC	CASSLRTSGNYEQYF	TRBV7-2	TRBJ2-7	TRBD2	.
TGCGCCAGCAGCTTGGCCCCGGGACTAGCGACCGAGCCGTACTTC	CASSLAPGLATEPYF	TRBV5-1	TRBJ2-7	TRBD2	.
TGTGCCAGCAGCTCACGACTAGCGGGAGCTCCCGATACGCAGTATTTT	CASSSRLAGAPDTQYF	TRBV11-2	TRBJ2-3	TRBD2	.
TGTGCCAGCAGTTTACAGCGGGAGAGGGAGACCCAGTACTTC	CASSLQRERETQYF	TRBV27	TRBJ2-5	TRBD2	.
TGTGCCAGCAGTGTGATAGTAGGAACCGGGGAGCTGTTTTTT	CASSVIVGTGELFF	TRBV2	TRBJ2-2	.	.
TGTGCCAGCAGCGTTGACCCGGGACAGGGAGGCGAGCAGTACTTC	CASSVDPGQGGEQYF	TRBV9	TRBJ2-7	TRBD1	.
TGTGCCAGCAGCAGGACAGGGGACCAGCCCCAGCATTTT	CASSRTGDQPQHF	TRBV9	TRBJ1-5	TRBD1	.
TGTGCCAGCAGTCACCTAAACGAGCAGTACTTC	CASSHLNEQYF	TRBV6-6	TRBJ2-7	.	.
TGTGCCAGCAGTCCTAGCGGAAATACGCAGTATTTT	CASSPSGNTQYF	TRBV7-2	TRBJ2-3	TRBD2	.
TGCAGCGTTGCTTGGACAGGCTACAACTACACCTTC	CSVAWTGYNYTF	TRBV29-1	TRBJ1-2	TRBD1	.
TGTGCCAGCAGCGAGACAGGGGGCTCCTACGAGCAGTACTTC	CASSETGGSYEQYF	TRBV5-6	TRBJ2-7	TRBD1	.
TGTGCCAGCAGCCAAGGGAATGCTGCGGGAGGGCCCGACGAGCAGTACTTC	CASSQGNAAGGPDEQYF	TRBV3-1	TRBJ2-7	TRBD2	.
TGTGCCATCAGTGATATGGGAGCAAATCAGCCCCAGCATTTT	CAISDMGANQPQHF	TRBV10-3	TRBJ1-5	.	.
TGTGCCAGCAGTTTGTCTGCAACTAATGAAAAACTGTTTTTT	CASSLSATNEKLFF	TRBV6-5	TRBJ1-4	.	once
TGTGCCAGCGTAAGGGCCAGGTTGTATAGCAATCAGCCCCAGCATTTT	CASVRARLYSNQPQHF	TRBV28	TRBJ1-5	.	.
TGTGCCAGCAGCCCGGGCGGGCCCGGGGAGCTGTTTTTT	CASSPGGPGELFF	TRBV3-1	TRBJ2-2	.	.
TGTGCCAGCTCACCTCCGAACAGGGCCTTAGCCAAAAACATTCAGTACTTC	CASSPPNRALAKNIQYF	TRBV18	TRBJ2-4	.	.
TGTGCCAGCACCCCAGTGGAGGCGAGCAATGAGCAGTTCTTC	CASTPVEASNEQFF	TRBV7-8	TRBJ2-1	.	.
TGTGCCAGCAGCCCGAAAAGCGGGAGCATCTCCTACAATGAGCAGTTCTTC	CASSPKSGSISYNEQFF	TRBV9	TRBJ2-1	TRBD2	.
TGTGCCAGCAGCCAAGAGTGGGAGAAAGATGGCTACACCTTC	CASSQEWEKDGYTF	TRBV14	TRBJ1-2	.	.
TGTGCCAGCAGTTTGGGGGCCCTAGCAGGCGAGCAGTACTTC	CASSLGALAGEQYF	TRBV12-3/TRBV12-4	TRBJ2-7	.	.
TGTGCCAGCAAATTCGTTAGCACAGATACGCAGTATTTT	CASKFVSTDTQYF	TRBV27	TRBJ2-3	.	.
TGTGCCAGCAGTTACCCCGGCACCTACGAGCAGTACTTC	CASSYPGTYEQYF	TRBV6-5	TRBJ2-7	.	.
TGTGCCAGCAGTGAACGTGGGCTAAACACCGGGGAGCTGTTTTTT	CASSERGLNTGELFF	TRBV2	TRBJ2-2	.	.
TGTGCCTGGAGTGTACTGTTGGGGGAGCACGAGCAGTACTTC	CAWSVLLGEHEQYF	TRBV30	TRBJ2-7	.	.